These T cell receptor beta chains were read from a single sample in a study of T-cell reconstitution after alpha-beta-depleted transplantation in children. TCRdb passed the PCR reads through MiXCR, listing each CDR3 protein once. The repertoire has around 120,000 distinct CDR3 sequences, roughly 23% of them found once; the top ten carry approximately 10%. Specimen: PBMCs, mostly from graft donor cells, collected 180 days after TCRalphabeta/CD19-depleted stem cell transplant. The receptors stem from a male patient between 2 and 9 years old who had a stem cell transplant for chronic granulomatous disease, so the T cells may come from the graft donor. CDR3s include the opening cysteine and the closing phenylalanine or tryptophan. D genes are given only for firm matches. The size field is filled for only some rows; it gives once, few, many or a size class.

d_gene,abundance,v_gene,j_gene,CDR3nt,CDR3aa
NA,NA,TRBV18,TRBJ1-5,TGTGCCAGCTCACCCCCAAAACAGCCCCAGCATTTT,CASSPPKQPQHF
NA,NA,TRBV10-3,TRBJ2-2,TGTGCCATCAGTGCTACAGGGAAAACCGGGGAGCTGTTTTTT,CAISATGKTGELFF
TRBD2,few,TRBV5-6,TRBJ2-1,TGTGCCAGCAGCTTCCTCTTCGGGGGGGATGAGCAGTTCTTC,CASSFLFGGDEQFF
NA,few,TRBV24-1,TRBJ2-1,TGTGCCACCAGTGATCACAAGTACAATGAGCAGTTCTTC,CATSDHKYNEQFF
NA,many,TRBV6-4,TRBJ2-1,TGTGCCAGCAGTCTGACCGAGAGCGGTTCCCAGTTCTTC,CASSLTESGSQFF
TRBD2,NA,TRBV11-2,TRBJ2-5,TGTGCCAGCAGCTTTGGACTAGCGGGAGGTTTAAAGACCCAGTACTTC,CASSFGLAGGLKTQYF
TRBD1,many,TRBV20-1,TRBJ2-2,TGCAGTGCTAGAGATTGGGGACAGGGGTTAGCCGGGGAGCTGTTTTTT,CSARDWGQGLAGELFF
NA,few,TRBV29-1,TRBJ2-3,TGCAGCGGGAGGGGGGGCACAGATACGCAGTATTTT,CSGRGGTDTQYF
NA,NA,TRBV21-1,TRBJ2-6,TGTGCCAGCAGCAAAGTAGTGATCCAATTTTTCTCTGGGGCCAACGTCCTGACTTTC,CASSKVVIQFFSGANVLTF
NA,NA,TRBV20-1,TRBJ2-3,TGCAGTGCTGGGACCTATACGCAGTATTTT,CSAGTYTQYF
TRBD2,many,TRBV29-1,TRBJ2-5,TGCAGCGTTGATGGGGAAGCGACTAGCGGGAGTGAGACCCAGTACTTC,CSVDGEATSGSETQYF
NA,NA,TRBV28,TRBJ2-3,TGTGCCAGCACCGAGGTCGCAGATACGCAGTATTTT,CASTEVADTQYF
NA,many,TRBV5-5,TRBJ2-5,TGTGCCAGCAGCTTAACAGGAGAGACCCAGTACTTC,CASSLTGETQYF
NA,many,TRBV28,TRBJ2-7,TGTGCCAGCAGTTTATCGCCTAGCGCGCCCTACGAGCAGTACTTC,CASSLSPSAPYEQYF
NA,NA,TRBV6-5,TRBJ1-1,TGTGCCAGCAGTTATGGCGCAAGCACTGAAGCTTTCTTT,CASSYGASTEAFF
TRBD2,NA,TRBV7-8,TRBJ2-1,TGTGCCAGCAGCTCCGTGGGCAGCGGGAACTCCTACAATGAGCAGTTCTTC,CASSSVGSGNSYNEQFF
NA,many,TRBV12-3/TRBV12-4,TRBJ2-3,TGTGCCAGCAGTTTAAAGGGGAGCGCAGATACGCAGTATTTT,CASSLKGSADTQYF
NA,NA,TRBV5-5,TRBJ2-3,TGTGCCAGCTTTCACGTCGATACGCAGTATTTT,CASFHVDTQYF
NA,few,TRBV12-3/TRBV12-4,TRBJ1-4,TGTGCCAGCTCCCTAACTTCAGGGCGGAATGAAAAACTGTTTTTT,CASSLTSGRNEKLFF
NA,NA,TRBV6-1,TRBJ2-3,TGTGCCAGCAGCCCGGGGGAGACAACTAGCACAGATACGCAGTATTTT,CASSPGETTSTDTQYF
NA,NA,TRBV5-5,TRBJ2-1,TGTGCCACCCGAGGGGAGAGCTCCTACAATGAGCAGTTCTTC,CATRGESSYNEQFF
NA,NA,TRBV5-6,TRBJ1-2,TGTGCCAGCAGCGGATGGACGGCCTATGGCTACACCTTC,CASSGWTAYGYTF
NA,many,TRBV20-1,TRBJ2-1,TGCAGTGTTGGGGGCGGGGGCCTTACCATCTCCTACAATGAGCAGTTCTTC,CSVGGGGLTISYNEQFF
TRBD1,NA,TRBV9,TRBJ2-7,TGTGCCAGCAGCAGCCCGGGGACAGGGGGCTACGAGCAGTACTTC,CASSSPGTGGYEQYF
TRBD2,NA,TRBV7-2,TRBJ2-3,TGTGCCAGCAGCTTAGCTAGCGGGGGTTTACGCACAGATACGCAGTATTTT,CASSLASGGLRTDTQYF
NA,few,TRBV15,TRBJ1-5,TGTGCCACCAGCAGAGAGGGGATACAGCCCCAGCATTTT,CATSREGIQPQHF
TRBD1,many,TRBV4-2,TRBJ2-7,TGTGCCAGCAGCCAAGACCGGGACAGCTACTACGAGCAGTACTTC,CASSQDRDSYYEQYF
NA,many,TRBV18,TRBJ2-3,TGTGCCAGCTCACCCGCGGACAGACCTTTCACAGATACGCAGTATTTT,CASSPADRPFTDTQYF
NA,few,TRBV5-1,TRBJ1-5,TGCGCCAGCAGCTTGGAGGGATTTCAGCCCCAGCATTTT,CASSLEGFQPQHF
TRBD1,many,TRBV18,TRBJ2-2,TGTGCCAGCTCACCGATCGACAGGGTGGGCACCGGGGAGCTGTTTTTT,CASSPIDRVGTGELFF
NA,NA,TRBV15,TRBJ2-7,TGTGCCACCAGCAGAGAAGGAAGGATTGAGCAGTACTTC,CATSREGRIEQYF
NA,medium-sized,TRBV20-1,TRBJ1-4,TGCAGTGCGAGGGACATGGAGGACGAAAAACTGTTTTTT,CSARDMEDEKLFF
TRBD1,NA,TRBV20-1,TRBJ1-6,TGCAGTGCCGGCGCAGGGACAGGCCGGGCACCCCTCCACTTT,CSAGAGTGRAPLHF
TRBD2,many,TRBV5-5,TRBJ2-5,TGTGCCAGCAGCTTATCCGGACTAGCGGGCCAAGAGACCCAGTACTTC,CASSLSGLAGQETQYF
TRBD1,few,TRBV12-3/TRBV12-4,TRBJ2-7,TGTGCCAGCAGTTCTCCAGACAGGGGCGGGGAACTCTCCTACGAGCAGTACTTC,CASSSPDRGGELSYEQYF
NA,NA,TRBV4-3,TRBJ2-3,TGCGCCAGCAGCCAAAATTTAGCGCCAGATACGCAGTATTTT,CASSQNLAPDTQYF
TRBD2,NA,TRBV7-9,TRBJ2-7,TGTGCCAGCAGCTTAGCCCTAAAGACTAGCGGGGTATACGAGCAGTACTTC,CASSLALKTSGVYEQYF
NA,few,TRBV10-3,TRBJ2-5,TGTGCCATCAGTGATCGTAGACAGCAAGAGACCCAGTACTTC,CAISDRRQQETQYF
NA,NA,TRBV12-3/TRBV12-4,TRBJ1-6,TGTGCCAGCAGTTTCTTAGGATCCGATAATTCACCCCTCCACTTT,CASSFLGSDNSPLHF
TRBD2,few,TRBV20-1,TRBJ2-5,TGCAGTGCTAGAACCCCCGGGACTAGCGGGAGAGAGACCCAGTACTTC,CSARTPGTSGRETQYF
TRBD2,many,TRBV5-1,TRBJ2-7,TGCGCCAGCAACATCGGACAGCGGGAGAACTACGAGCAGTACTTC,CASNIGQRENYEQYF
NA,once,TRBV30,TRBJ2-2,TGTGCCTGGATCAGTCAGGGTAGAACCAGGGAGCTGTTTTTT,CAWISQGRTRELFF
NA,few,TRBV12-3/TRBV12-4,TRBJ2-5,TGTGCCAGCAGTGCCGGGCCGTGGGTCCAAGAGACCCAGTACTTC,CASSAGPWVQETQYF
TRBD2,few,TRBV7-2,TRBJ2-3,TGTGCCAGCAGCTGGACTAGAGGGCACGATACGCAGTATTTT,CASSWTRGHDTQYF
TRBD2,NA,TRBV11-3,TRBJ2-1,TGTGCCAGCAGCCCGCGACTAGCGGGAGGGAACAATGAGCAGTTCTTC,CASSPRLAGGNNEQFF
NA,NA,TRBV20-1,TRBJ2-3,TGCAGTGCTAGGCTCACAGATACGCAGTATTTT,CSARLTDTQYF
NA,NA,TRBV18,TRBJ2-1,TGTGCCAGCTCAGGAAGGGGTCGCTACAATGAGCAGTTCTTC,CASSGRGRYNEQFF
NA,many,TRBV28,TRBJ1-2,TGTGCCAGCAGTTTGGGTCAATATGGCTACACCTTC,CASSLGQYGYTF
NA,many,TRBV12-3/TRBV12-4,TRBJ1-2,TGTGCCAGCAGCCGTCCTACCTATGGCTACACCTTC,CASSRPTYGYTF
TRBD2,many,TRBV5-1,TRBJ2-7,TGCGCCAGCAGCACAACTAGCGGGACCTTCTACGAGCAGTACTTC,CASSTTSGTFYEQYF